The 29 T cell receptor beta chains given below trace back to one sample, sequenced in a study of beta chain features in type 1 diabetes. Of the isolated RNA, all was reverse transcribed, and so the sequenced material was expressed TCRB transcripts. Profiled with immunoSEQ multiplex PCR; TCRdb holds only in-frame clones, not every one. The sample comprises some 150,000 clones, 11% of which are singletons, and roughly 2% rests with the top ten. Sequencing was performed on central memory CD4+ T cells from blood. Every receptor here comes from a man younger than 35 in good health.

A few counts support this clone. The rearrangement joins TRBV5-1 to TRBJ2-3; TRBD2 matches 8 bases. CDR1 is SGHRS, CDR2 YFSETQ, per germline. The CDR3 extends over 15 amino acids. V lost 4 bases and J lost 4; bases outside the gene matches: 8. The CDR3 DNA is TGCGCCAGCAGCCCCCAAACGGGGGGGGCAGATACGCAGTATTTT. As protein: CASSPQTGGADTQYF.

The V call is TRBV4-1, the J call TRBJ2-5; 9 bases agree with TRBD1. V shed 0 bases and J 4 bases; nucleotides not matched to a gene: 3. The germline gives CDR1 MGHRA, CDR2 YSYEKL. The CDR3 loop spans 15 amino acids. CDR3 in DNA: TGCGCCAGCAGCCAAGAACAGGGGGCCGGAGAGACCCAGTACTTC. Protein product: CASSQEQGAGETQYF.

The chain couples TRBV7-2 to TRBJ2-7; 13 positions agree with TRBD2. CDR3 size: 14 residues. V dropped 3 bases and J dropped 7; count of bases not matched to a gene: 3. Germline values: CDR1 SGHTA, CDR2 FQGNSA. The CDR3 DNA follows: TGTGCCAGCAGCTTGGGACTAGCGGGACGGGAGCAGTACTTC. This codes for CASSLGLAGREQYF.

This clone was seen a few times. The chain uses TRBV9 and TRBJ1-6; no definite D call. Germline values: CDR1 SGDLS, CDR2 YYNGEE. V shed 0 bases and J shed 11 bases, with 12 bases lying between them. This CDR3 is 14 amino acids long. This CDR3 is CASSVGGEMAPLHF. CDR3 in DNA: TGTGCCAGCAGCGTAGGCGGGGAGATGGCACCCCTCCACTTT.

This clone was counted between two and nine times. The chain is built from TRBV2 and TRBJ2-1; the D is unclear. V lost 7 bases, J lost 4 bases, and 14 bases lay in between. CDR3 length equals 14 residues. The V gene's germline CDR1 is SNHLY and CDR2 FYNNEI. The DNA of the CDR3 is TGTGCCAGCACCGTAGACTCGAAGTACAATGAGCAGTTCTTC. It encodes CASTVDSKYNEQFF. The variable domain in full, completed from reference TRBV2 and TRBJ2-1, reads EPEVTQTPSHQVTQMGQEVILRCVPISNHLYFYWYRQILGQKVEFLVSFYNNEISEKSEIFDDQFSVERPDGSNFTLKIRSTKLEDSAMYFCASTVDSKYNEQFFGPGTRLTVL.

The chain is built from TRBV5-4 and TRBJ2-3; D is perhaps TRBD2 (6 bases). The length of the CDR3 is 14 residues. V dropped 0 bases and J dropped 5 bases, with 10 bases sitting between them. The V gene's germline CDR1 is SGHNT and CDR2 YYREEE (reference sequence). The CDR3 reads CASSLGRGRDTQYF. The CDR3 coding sequence is TGTGCCAGCAGCTTGGGACGGGGGAGAGATACGCAGTATTTT.

This clone was seen repeatedly, ten times or more. The CDR3 nucleotides read TGTGCCAGCAGCGGACCCCAGGGTGGAGATACGCAGTATTTT. Protein product: CASSGPQGGDTQYF. The V call is TRBV9, the J call TRBJ2-3; a weak D match, TRBD1 (5 bases). The CDR3 runs to 14 residues. The germline V gene has CDR1 SGDLS and CDR2 YYNGEE. V was clipped by 3 bases and J by 5 bases, with 13 bases between them.

This clone turned up a few times. The genes are TRBV30 and TRBJ2-2, with TRBD1 matching 10 bases. Germline V CDR1 and CDR2: GTSNPN, SVGIG (reference sequence). The V and J ends lost 7 bases and 6 bases, in that order; junction bases with no gene match: 8. The CDR3 totals 14 residues. The CDR3 DNA reads as TGTGCCTTCTCCGGGACAGGGGAGGCCGGGGAGCTGTTTTTT. Translation gives CAFSGTGEAGELFF.

The chain couples TRBV11-1 to TRBJ1-1; 7 bases match TRBD1. Germline V gene lookup returns CDR1 SGHAT and CDR2 FQDESV (reference sequence). V lost 3 bases to trimming and J lost 3 bases; unmatched junction nucleotides: 1. The CDR3 contains 13 residues. The CDR3 loop reads CASSFDRDTEAFF. The CDR3 coding sequence is TGTGCCAGCAGCTTCGACAGGGACACTGAAGCTTTCTTT.

This clone was seen a few times. The chain is built from TRBV30 and TRBJ2-5; 7 nucleotides match TRBD1. The ends lost 0 bases at V and 5 bases at J; junction bases unmatched: 12. Germline V CDR1 and CDR2: GTSNPN, SVGIG (reference sequence). The CDR3 spans 16 residues. The DNA of the CDR3 is TGTGCCTGGAGTGTACCCCTTGGACAGGCGAGGGAGACCCAGTACTTC. Encoded protein: CAWSVPLGQARETQYF.

This rearrangement joins TRBV10-3 to TRBJ1-1; 7 positions agree with TRBD1. The germline gives CDR1 ENHRY, CDR2 SYGVKD. The CDR3 is made up of 15 amino acids. V shed 3 bases and J 1 base; nucleotides not matched to a gene: 5. In nucleotides, the CDR3 is TGTGCCATCAGTGACCCGGGACAGTCGAACACTGAAGCTTTCTTT. Protein: CAISDPGQSNTEAFF.

This rearrangement joins TRBV4-3 to TRBJ2-3; perhaps TRBD1 as D (5 bases). Per the germline V gene, CDR1 is LGHNA and CDR2 is YSLEER. The CDR3 is 14 residues long. Trimming took off 3 bases at V and 5 bases at J, with 12 bases between the two ends. CDR3 amino acids: CASSQATGIDTQYF. The CDR3 nucleotides read TGCGCCAGCAGCCAGGCTACAGGAATAGATACGCAGTATTTT.

V usage is TRBV7-9 and J usage is TRBJ1-6; D is undetermined. The CDR3 sequence is 16 residues long. Germline CDR1 reads SEHNR; CDR2 reads FQNEAQ (reference sequence). The ends were cut back, 5 bases at V and 4 bases at J, with 15 bases in the middle. The CDR3 nucleotides are TGTGCCAGCAGCCCAAGGGCAGAATCATATAATTCACCCCTCCACTTT. This codes for CASSPRAESYNSPLHF.

This clone was recorded many times. The rearrangement links TRBV4-1 to TRBJ2-1; 8 bases line up with TRBD2. V shed 4 bases and J 6 bases; nucleotides not matched to a gene: 5. Looked up from germline, CDR1 is MGHRA and CDR2 is YSYEKL. The CDR3 has 14 residues. CDR3 coding DNA: TGCGCCAGCAGCCCCTTAGCGGGACTCAATGAGCAGTTCTTC. This codes for CASSPLAGLNEQFF.

The chain employs TRBV28 and TRBJ2-7; 12 nucleotides line up with TRBD2. V lost 6 bases and J lost 4; bases outside the gene matches: 1. The CDR3 contains 13 residues. Per the germline V gene, CDR1 is MDHEN and CDR2 is SYDVKM. CDR3 region: CASRTSGRYEQYF. Written as DNA, the CDR3 is TGTGCCAGCAGGACTAGCGGGAGATACGAGCAGTACTTC.

This clone came up a few times. The rearrangement joins TRBV15 to TRBJ1-2; D is undetermined. Germline CDR1 reads LNHNV; CDR2 reads YYDKDF (reference sequence). This CDR3 is 13 amino acids long. V was trimmed by 5 bases and J by 1 base, leaving 8 bases between them. CDR3 bases: TGTGCCACCAGCCCAGACGTTAACTATGGCTACACCTTC. Amino acids: CATSPDVNYGYTF.

The chain has TRBV9 and TRBJ2-5, with D tentatively TRBD1 (6 bases). Looked up from germline, CDR1 is SGDLS and CDR2 is YYNGEE. Trimming cost V 0 bases and J 1 base, with 13 bases left between them. The CDR3 totals 16 residues. The CDR3 region is CASSVGMLGAQETQYF. Here the CDR3 DNA reads TGTGCCAGCAGCGTAGGGATGCTGGGGGCCCAAGAGACCCAGTACTTC.

This clone was picked up a small number of times. The rearrangement links TRBV5-1 to TRBJ2-6, with TRBD1 identical over 8 bases. Trimming removed 4 bases from V and 0 bases from J; junction bases left unmatched: 9. The CDR3 totals 18 residues. Per the germline V gene, CDR1 is SGHRS and CDR2 is YFSETQ. Written as DNA, the CDR3 is TGCGCCAGCAGCGATACGGGACAGGTTAGCTCTGGGGCCAACGTCCTGACTTTC. Protein product: CASSDTGQVSSGANVLTF.

In nucleotides, the CDR3 is TGTGCCAGCAGTCGCGGGGGGGACAAAAACATTCAGTACTTC. Its protein is CASSRGGDKNIQYF. This chain connects TRBV28 to TRBJ2-4; 9 bases fit TRBD2. CDR3 length equals 14 residues. Germline V gives CDR1 MDHEN, CDR2 SYDVKM. Trimming at V came to 5 bases and at J to 3 bases, leaving 2 bases not matched to a gene.

V is TRBV14 and J is TRBJ2-3; a weak D match, TRBD1 (6 bases). The CDR3 is made up of 14 amino acids. Trimming took 8 bases from V and 3 from J, leaving 15 bases between them. CDR1 is SGHDN, CDR2 FVKESK, per germline. CDR3: CASRGGLRTDTQYF. CDR3 nucleotides: TGTGCCAGCCGAGGGGGTTTAAGAACAGATACGCAGTATTTT.

There are a few counts of this clone. The CDR3 sequence is CASSLQGTHSYNEQFF. In DNA form, the CDR3 reads TGTGCCAGTAGTTTACAGGGTACACATTCCTACAATGAGCAGTTCTTC. The rearrangement joins TRBV19 to TRBJ2-1, with D maybe TRBD1 (6 bases). Germline loops: CDR1 LNHDA, CDR2 SQIVND (reference sequence). V gave up 5 bases and J gave up 1 base, with 15 bases separating them. The CDR3 loop spans 16 amino acids.

The V call is TRBV28, the J call TRBJ1-2, with no clear D. Looked up from germline, CDR1 is MDHEN and CDR2 is SYDVKM. Deletions cut 4 bases from V and 4 bases from J, with 10 bases between. The CDR3 extends over 13 amino acids. DNA for the CDR3: TGTGCCAGCAGTTCCGCCCCCAGCTATGGCTACACCTTC. Protein product: CASSSAPSYGYTF.

This clone was recorded a few times. The chain has TRBV5-6 and TRBJ2-7; D is possibly TRBD2 (6 bases). This CDR3 contains 14 residues. Germline V CDR1 and CDR2: SGHDT, YYEEEE. V lost 4 bases to trimming and J lost 1 base, with 12 bases between them. The CDR3 DNA is TGTGCCAGCAGCCCGGTCGGGAGTTCCTACGAGCAGTACTTC. Protein: CASSPVGSSYEQYF.

This clone was picked up a small number of times. The chain is built from TRBV29-1 and TRBJ1-2, with a tentative D call TRBD1 (5 bases). Looked up from germline, CDR1 is SQVTM and CDR2 is ANQGSEA. Trimming cost V 0 bases and J 2 bases, with 13 bases left between them. CDR3 size: 15 residues. Here the CDR3 reads CSVEEALPGNYGYTF. In nucleotides, the CDR3 is TGCAGCGTTGAAGAAGCCCTCCCAGGGAACTATGGCTACACCTTC.

There are a few counts of this clone. The chain links TRBV29-1 to TRBJ1-4, with D tentatively TRBD1 (6 bases). The V and J ends lost 6 bases and 6 bases respectively, with 17 bases between them. The CDR3 sequence is 14 residues long. Germline V gene data show CDR1 as SQVTM and CDR2 as ANQGSEA. In DNA, the CDR3 is TGCAGCGTCTCCGACCGGGACACCTATGAAAAACTGTTTTTT. It is translated as CSVSDRDTYEKLFF.

This clone has just a few counts. This CDR3 reads CASSLQPSGASTDTQYF. The CDR3 nucleotides are TGCGCCAGCAGCTTACAACCTAGCGGGGCGAGCACAGATACGCAGTATTTT. This rearrangement joins TRBV5-1 to TRBJ2-3, with 9 bases matching TRBD2. The V segment lost 2 bases and the J segment 0 bases; nucleotides outside the gene matches: 7. The CDR3 is made up of 17 amino acids. In germline, CDR1 is SGHRS, CDR2 YFSETQ.

The V gene is TRBV5-1, the J gene TRBJ2-1, with D possibly being TRBD1 (5 bases). V lost 4 bases and J 3 bases, leaving 14 bases between the germline ends. Germline values: CDR1 SGHRS, CDR2 YFSETQ. The CDR3 length is 15 residues. CDR3 bases: TGCGCCAGCAGCGAAGACAGCTACCGCTACAATGAGCAGTTCTTC. It yields the protein CASSEDSYRYNEQFF.

This clone was recorded a few times. The chain carries TRBV7-6 and TRBJ1-2; D is perhaps TRBD1 (5 bases). CDR1 is SGHVS and CDR2 is FNYEAQ in the germline V gene. V was pared by 4 bases and J by 6 bases, with 18 bases between. The CDR3 has 15 amino acids. The CDR3 spells CASSSDLGARNGYTF. The CDR3 bases are TGTGCCAGCAGCTCCGACCTTGGGGCACGTAATGGCTACACCTTC.

The chain couples TRBV7-2 to TRBJ2-4; TRBD1 is a possible D gene (5 bases). The CDR3 consists of 16 residues. CDR1 is SGHTA, CDR2 FQGNSA, per germline. The V end was cut by 3 bases, the J end by 2 bases, with 14 bases between. This chain's CDR3 is CASSLGRGRPKNIQYF. CDR3 DNA sequence: TGTGCCAGCAGCTTGGGTAGGGGTCGACCCAAAAACATTCAGTACTTC.